Listed below are T cell receptor beta chains from one sample, sequenced in a study of T cell clonotyping in hematopoietic cell transplantation. The data were produced by immunoSEQ multiplex PCR, yet TCRdb's version contains in-frame clones alone and is incomplete. The sample carries about 16,000 clones, over 50% recorded once. Specimen: PBMCs, collected 30 days after allogeneic stem cell transplant. Source of these receptors: a male patient aged 45 to 59 who had an allogeneic stem cell transplant from an unrelated donor, so T cells may come from the graft donor. Some clones in this sample may be carry-over from other donors' samples. Both conserved end residues are part of each CDR3. Fields, in order: V gene, clone size, D gene, J gene, CDR3 DNA, CDR3 protein. The D gene is left open where the match is weak. A row's size may be missing; if present it is once, few, many or a size class.

TRBV5-4	few	NA	TRBJ1-6	TGTGCCAGCAGCTTGACACAGATTTATAATTCACCCCTCCACTTT	CASSLTQIYNSPLHF
TRBV7-2	NA	TRBD2	TRBJ2-3	TGTGCCAGCAGCTCACCGGGACTAGCGGGACCGGGGAACACAGATACGCAGTATTTT	CASSSPGLAGPGNTDTQYF
TRBV7-2	medium-sized	NA	TRBJ2-7	TGTGCCAGCAGCTTAGGACGACTCTACGAGCAGTACTTC	CASSLGRLYEQYF
TRBV4-3	once	TRBD2	TRBJ2-5	TGCGCCAGCAGCCAACAGCGGGGGGGCCAAGAGACCCAGTACTTC	CASSQQRGGQETQYF
TRBV6-5	NA	TRBD1	TRBJ1-2	TGTGCCAGCAGCACTCAGACAGGGACGATTTATGGCTACACCTTC	CASSTQTGTIYGYTF
TRBV9	NA	TRBD1	TRBJ1-2	TGTGCCAGCAGCGTCGGGCAGGGGGCCTATGGCTACACCTTC	CASSVGQGAYGYTF
TRBV28	NA	NA	TRBJ1-1	TGTGCCAGCAGTTTCGGGGTCCGCCGGAAGACTGAAGCTTTCTTT	CASSFGVRRKTEAFF
TRBV20-1	NA	NA	TRBJ2-5	TGCAGTGCAGACCCGGGAGAGACCCAGTACTTC	CSADPGETQYF
TRBV10-3	NA	NA	TRBJ1-4	TGTGCCATCAGTGATGGCCGGACAGCCCCGGAAAAACTGTTTTTT	CAISDGRTAPEKLFF
TRBV6-6	NA	NA	TRBJ1-4	TGTGCCAGCAGCAATGGGGCGGAAAAACTGTTTTTT	CASSNGAEKLFF
TRBV5-1	once	TRBD2	TRBJ2-2	TGCGCCAGCAGCTTGACTAGCGGGAACACCGGGGAGCTGTTTTTT	CASSLTSGNTGELFF
TRBV25-1	NA	TRBD1	TRBJ1-4	TGTGCCAGCAGTGCCTTCAGGGGGCTTGAGGGTGAAAAACTGTTTTTT	CASSAFRGLEGEKLFF
TRBV30	few	NA	TRBJ2-3	TGTGCCTGGTCGGGGGGCAGGGCAGATACGCAGTATTTT	CAWSGGRADTQYF
TRBV5-6	NA	NA	TRBJ2-5	TGTGCCAGCAGCCCCCGACAGCGGGAGACCCAGTACTTC	CASSPRQRETQYF
TRBV27	NA	NA	TRBJ1-1	TGTGCCAGCGGAAGATCGGTGGGGACTGAAGCTTTCTTT	CASGRSVGTEAFF